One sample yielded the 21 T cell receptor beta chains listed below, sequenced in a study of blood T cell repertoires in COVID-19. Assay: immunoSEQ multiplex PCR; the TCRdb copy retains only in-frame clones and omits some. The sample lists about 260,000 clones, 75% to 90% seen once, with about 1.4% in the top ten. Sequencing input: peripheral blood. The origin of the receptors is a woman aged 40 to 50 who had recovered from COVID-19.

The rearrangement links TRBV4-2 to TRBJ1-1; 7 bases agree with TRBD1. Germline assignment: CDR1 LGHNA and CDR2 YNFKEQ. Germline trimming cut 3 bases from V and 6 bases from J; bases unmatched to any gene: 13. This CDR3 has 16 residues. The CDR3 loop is CASSQIQGNFDPEAFF. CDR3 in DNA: TGTGCCAGCAGCCAGATACAGGGGAATTTTGATCCTGAAGCTTTCTTT.

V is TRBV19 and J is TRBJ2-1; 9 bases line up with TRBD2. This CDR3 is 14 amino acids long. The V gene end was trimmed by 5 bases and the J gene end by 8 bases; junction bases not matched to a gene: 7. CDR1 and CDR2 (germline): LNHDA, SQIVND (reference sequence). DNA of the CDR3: TGTGCCAGTAGTGTTTCTAGCGGGGAGGATGAGCAGTTCTTC. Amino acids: CASSVSSGEDEQFF.

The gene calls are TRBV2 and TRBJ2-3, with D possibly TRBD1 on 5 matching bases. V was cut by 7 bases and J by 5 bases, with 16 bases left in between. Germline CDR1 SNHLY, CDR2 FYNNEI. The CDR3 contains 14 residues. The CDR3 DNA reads TGTGCCAGCATTGATCAGGGAACGGGAGATACGCAGTATTTT. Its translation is CASIDQGTGDTQYF.

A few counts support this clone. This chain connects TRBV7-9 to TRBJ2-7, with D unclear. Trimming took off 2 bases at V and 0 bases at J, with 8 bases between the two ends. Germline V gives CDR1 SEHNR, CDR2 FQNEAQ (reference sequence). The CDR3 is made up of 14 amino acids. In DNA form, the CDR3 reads TGTGCCAGCAGCTTATATCCGGGCTCCTACGAGCAGTACTTC. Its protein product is CASSLYPGSYEQYF.

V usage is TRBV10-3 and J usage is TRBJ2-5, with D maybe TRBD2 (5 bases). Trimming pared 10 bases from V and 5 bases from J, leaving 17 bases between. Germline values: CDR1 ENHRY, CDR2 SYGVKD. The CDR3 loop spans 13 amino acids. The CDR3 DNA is TGTGCCACCGGCGGACTGACGGGGGAGACCCAGTACTTC. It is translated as CATGGLTGETQYF.

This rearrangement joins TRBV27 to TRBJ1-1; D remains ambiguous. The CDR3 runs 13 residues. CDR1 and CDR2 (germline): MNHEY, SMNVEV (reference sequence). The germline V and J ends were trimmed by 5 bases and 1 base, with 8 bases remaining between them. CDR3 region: CASSLGRNTEAFF. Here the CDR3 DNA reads TGTGCCAGCAGTCTTGGGAGGAACACTGAAGCTTTCTTT.

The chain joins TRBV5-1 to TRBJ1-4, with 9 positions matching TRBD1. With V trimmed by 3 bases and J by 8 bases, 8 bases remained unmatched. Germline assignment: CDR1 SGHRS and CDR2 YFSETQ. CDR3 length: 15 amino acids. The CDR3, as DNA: TGCGCCAGCAGCTCAGGACAGGGGTTCCTGGAAAAACTGTTTTTT. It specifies CASSSGQGFLEKLFF.

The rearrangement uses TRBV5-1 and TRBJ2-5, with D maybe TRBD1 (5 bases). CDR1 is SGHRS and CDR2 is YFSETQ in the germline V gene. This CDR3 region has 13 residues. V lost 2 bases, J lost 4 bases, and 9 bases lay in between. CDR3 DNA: TGCGCCAGCAGCTTCTTAGGGGCAGAGACCCAGTACTTC. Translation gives CASSFLGAETQYF.

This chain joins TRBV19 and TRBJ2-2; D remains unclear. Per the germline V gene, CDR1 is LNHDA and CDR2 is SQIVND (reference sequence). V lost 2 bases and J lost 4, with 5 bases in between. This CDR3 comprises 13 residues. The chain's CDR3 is CASSILGTGELFF. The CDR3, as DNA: TGTGCCAGTAGTATACTCGGCACCGGGGAGCTGTTTTTT.

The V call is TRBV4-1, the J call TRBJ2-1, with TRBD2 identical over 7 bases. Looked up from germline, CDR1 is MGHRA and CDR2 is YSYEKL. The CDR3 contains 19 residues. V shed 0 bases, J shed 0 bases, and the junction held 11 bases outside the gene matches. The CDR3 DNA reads TGCGCCAGCAGCCAAGATTTAGCTTACGGGGGGACCTCCTACAATGAGCAGTTCTTC. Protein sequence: CASSQDLAYGGTSYNEQFF.

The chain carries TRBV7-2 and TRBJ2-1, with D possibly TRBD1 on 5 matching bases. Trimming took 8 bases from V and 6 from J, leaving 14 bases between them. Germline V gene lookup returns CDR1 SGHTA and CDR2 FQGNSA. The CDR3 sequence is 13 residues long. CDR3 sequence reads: CASSTPGSNEQFF. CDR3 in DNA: TGTGCCAGCTCCACGCCAGGGTCCAATGAGCAGTTCTTC. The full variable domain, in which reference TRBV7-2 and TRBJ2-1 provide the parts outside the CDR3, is GAGVSQSPSNKVTEKGKDVELRCDPISGHTALYWYRQSLGQGLEFLIYFQGNSAPDKSGLPSDRFSAERTGGSVSTLTIQRTQQEDSAVYLCASSTPGSNEQFFGPGTRLTVL.

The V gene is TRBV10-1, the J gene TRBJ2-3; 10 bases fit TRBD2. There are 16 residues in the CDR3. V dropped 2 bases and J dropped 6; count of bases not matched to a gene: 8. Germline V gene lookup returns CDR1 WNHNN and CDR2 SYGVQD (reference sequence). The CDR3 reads CASSEHPSGGGDTQYF. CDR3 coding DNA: TGCGCCAGCAGTGAGCATCCTAGCGGGGGAGGGGATACGCAGTATTTT.

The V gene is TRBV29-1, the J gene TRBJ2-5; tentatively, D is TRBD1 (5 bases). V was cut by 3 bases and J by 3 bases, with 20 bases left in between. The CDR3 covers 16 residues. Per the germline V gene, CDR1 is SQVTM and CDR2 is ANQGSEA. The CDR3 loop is CSVDGQGRVWEETQYF. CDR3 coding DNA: TGCAGCGTTGATGGGCAGGGCCGCGTATGGGAAGAGACCCAGTACTTC.

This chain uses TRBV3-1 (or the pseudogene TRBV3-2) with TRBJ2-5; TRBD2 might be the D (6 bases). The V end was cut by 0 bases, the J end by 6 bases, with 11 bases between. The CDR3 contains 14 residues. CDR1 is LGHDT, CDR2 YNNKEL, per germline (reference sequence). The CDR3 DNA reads TGTGCCAGCAGCCAAGATGGGGGGAGGCAGACCCAGTACTTC. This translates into CASSQDGGRQTQYF.

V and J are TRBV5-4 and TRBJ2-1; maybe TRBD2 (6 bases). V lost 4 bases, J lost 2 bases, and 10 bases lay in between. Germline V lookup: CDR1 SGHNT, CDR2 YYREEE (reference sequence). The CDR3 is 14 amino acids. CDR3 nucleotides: TGTGCCAGCAGCCCCCCGGGAGCCTACAATGAGCAGTTCTTC. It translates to CASSPPGAYNEQFF.

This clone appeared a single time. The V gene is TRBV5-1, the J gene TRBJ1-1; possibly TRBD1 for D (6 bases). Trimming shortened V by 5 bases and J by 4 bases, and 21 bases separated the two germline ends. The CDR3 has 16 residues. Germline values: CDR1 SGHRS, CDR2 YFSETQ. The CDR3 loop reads CASRSPTGNRATEAFF. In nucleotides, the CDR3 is TGCGCCAGCAGGAGCCCAACAGGGAACCGTGCCACTGAAGCTTTCTTT. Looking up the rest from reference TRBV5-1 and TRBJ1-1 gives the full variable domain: KAGVTQTPRYLIKTRGQQVTLSCSPISGHRSVSWYQQTPGQGLQFLFEYFSETQRNKGNFPGRFSGRQFSNSRSEMNVSTLELGDSALYLCASRSPTGNRATEAFFGQGTRLTVV.

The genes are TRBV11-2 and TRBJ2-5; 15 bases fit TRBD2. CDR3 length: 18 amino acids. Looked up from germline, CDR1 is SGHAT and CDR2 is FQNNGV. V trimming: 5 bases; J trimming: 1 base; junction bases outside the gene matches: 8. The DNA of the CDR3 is TGTGCCAGCAGCCCGGGACTAGCGGGGGGCCGGACCCAAGAGACCCAGTACTTC. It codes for CASSPGLAGGRTQETQYF.

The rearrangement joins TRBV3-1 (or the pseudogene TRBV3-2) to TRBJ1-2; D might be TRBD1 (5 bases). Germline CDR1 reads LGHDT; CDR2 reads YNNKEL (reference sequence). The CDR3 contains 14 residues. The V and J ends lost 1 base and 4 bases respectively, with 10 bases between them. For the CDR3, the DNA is TGTGCCAGCAGCCAAGTCCGTCAGGGCTATGGCTACACCTTC. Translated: CASSQVRQGYGYTF.

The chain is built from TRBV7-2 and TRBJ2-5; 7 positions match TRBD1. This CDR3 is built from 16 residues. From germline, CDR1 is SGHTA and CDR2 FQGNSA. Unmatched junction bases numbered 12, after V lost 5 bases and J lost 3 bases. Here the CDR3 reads CASSPTFWDSKETQYF. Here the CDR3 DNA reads TGTGCCAGCAGCCCGACCTTTTGGGACAGCAAAGAGACCCAGTACTTC.

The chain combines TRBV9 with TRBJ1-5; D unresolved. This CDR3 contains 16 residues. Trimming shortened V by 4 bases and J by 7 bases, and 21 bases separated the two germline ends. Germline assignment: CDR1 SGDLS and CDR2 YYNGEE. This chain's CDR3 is CASSPGIAGSRQPQHF. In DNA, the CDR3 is TGTGCCAGCAGCCCGGGCATTGCGGGATCAAGGCAGCCCCAGCATTTT.

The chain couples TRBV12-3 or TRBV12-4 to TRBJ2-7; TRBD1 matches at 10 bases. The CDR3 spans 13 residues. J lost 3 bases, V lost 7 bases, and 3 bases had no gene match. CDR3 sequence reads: CASKRDRGYEQYF. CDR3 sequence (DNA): TGTGCCAGCAAGCGGGACAGGGGCTACGAGCAGTACTTC.